The 8 T cell receptor beta chains given below trace back to one sample, sequenced in a study of persistence of HIV-infected CD4 T cells. Their specific antigens are unknown. Stimulation used about 10 ug/mL lysate from CMV-infected fibroblasts. Memory cells lacking CD40L and CD69 with high CD45RO were sorted. This was the immunoSEQ version 4 assay in survey mode. Profiling relied on immunoSEQ multiplex PCR, and the TCRdb table lists in-frame clones only, not all of them. The repertoire holds about 40,000 clones, with around 80% as singletons. The material sequenced was CD4+ T cells sorted from PBMCs after roughly 17-hour stimulation, taken from a patient who received antiretroviral therapy. The receptors stem from an adult man with HIV who was CMV-seropositive.

V gene TRBV6-5 combines with J gene TRBJ1-1, with a tentative D call TRBD1 (5 bases). Trimming removed 4 bases from V and 4 bases from J, with 19 bases in between. The CDR3 is made up of 16 amino acids. Germline CDR1 reads MNHEY; CDR2 reads SVGAGI. CDR3 coding DNA: TGTGCCAGCAGTTCACCAAGGGGCCGGGCTCGCACTGAAGCTTTCTTT. It specifies CASSSPRGRARTEAFF.

The rearrangement links TRBV11-3 to TRBJ1-6; no clear D gene. The CDR3 contains 18 residues. Trimming took off 1 base at V and 3 bases at J, with 16 bases between the two ends. The germline gives CDR1 SGHNT, CDR2 YENEEA. DNA for the CDR3: TGTGCCAGCAGCTTAGCAGTGCCGGCACAGAACTATAATTCACCCCTCCACTTT. Translating it yields CASSLAVPAQNYNSPLHF. The whole variable domain, filled in from reference TRBV11-3 and TRBJ1-6, reads EAGVVQSPRYKIIEKKQPVAFWCNPISGHNTLYWYLQNLGQGPELLIRYENEEAVDDSQLPKDRFSAERLKGVDSTLKIQPAELGDSAVYLCASSLAVPAQNYNSPLHFGNGTRLTVT.

The chain has TRBV2 and TRBJ1-1; D uncertain. The ends were cut back, 9 bases at V and 5 bases at J, with 13 bases in the middle. This CDR3 contains 12 residues. Germline-derived CDR1 and CDR2 are SNHLY and FYNNEI. This CDR3 reads CASLITPTEAFF. The DNA for the CDR3 is TGTGCCAGTCTAATCACCCCGACTGAAGCTTTCTTT.

V gene TRBV6-5 combines with J gene TRBJ2-7, with a tentative D call TRBD1 (5 bases). The V and J ends lost 6 bases and 3 bases respectively, with 12 bases between them. CDR3 length equals 13 residues. CDR1 is MNHEY, CDR2 SVGAGI, per germline. CDR3 sequence: CASRHPTVYEQYF. CDR3 bases: TGTGCCAGCAGACACCCGACAGTCTACGAGCAGTACTTC.

Points on this clone: Additional DNA sequences in this sample encode the identical CDR3. This rearrangement joins TRBV7-8 to TRBJ1-1; D is undetermined. The CDR3 is 15 amino acids. Germline V lookup: CDR1 SGHVS, CDR2 FQNEAQ. The ends were cut back, 5 bases at V and 1 base at J, with 14 bases in the middle. DNA for the CDR3: TGTGCCAGCAGCCTCGAATACTTGGGGAACACTGAAGCTTTCTTT. This encodes CASSLEYLGNTEAFF.

The chain combines TRBV19 with TRBJ2-3; the D gene is possibly TRBD2 (7 bases). Trimming stripped 7 bases from V and 0 bases from J, with 14 bases between. Germline values: CDR1 LNHDA, CDR2 SQIVND (reference sequence). The CDR3 runs 15 residues. This chain's CDR3 is CASNRRGQSTDTQYF. In nucleotides, the CDR3 is TGTGCCAGTAATAGGCGGGGGCAAAGCACAGATACGCAGTATTTT.

This chain links TRBV29-1 with TRBJ1-1, with D perhaps matching TRBD1 (6 bases). Trimming stripped 7 bases from V and 1 base from J, with 16 bases between. The germline CDR1 and CDR2 sequences are SQVTM and ANQGSEA. The CDR3 covers 14 residues. The CDR3 DNA sequence: TGCAGCGCCTCAGACAGGTCCCCGAACACTGAAGCTTTCTTT. As protein: CSASDRSPNTEAFF.

This chain joins TRBV20-1 and TRBJ1-5, with D perhaps TRBD1 (5 bases). Between the trimmed V and J ends, which lost 6 bases and 2 bases, there was a span of 17 bases. The CDR3 is made up of 15 amino acids. CDR1 is DFQATT, CDR2 SNEGSKA, per germline (reference sequence). CDR3 coding DNA: TGCAGTGCCAGTGGGGGAGCTCGGGGCAATCAGCCCCAGCATTTT. It codes for CSASGGARGNQPQHF.